This is a list of T cell receptor beta chains from one sample in a study of blood T cell repertoires in COVID-19. The protocol was immunoSEQ multiplex PCR, while the TCRdb copy is restricted to in-frame clones and leaves out a portion. The repertoire holds fewer than 250,000 clones, with around four fifths as singletons. Sequenced input: peripheral blood. Receptors were obtained from a woman in her forties or fifties with acute or convalescent COVID-19. Both conserved end residues are part of each CDR3. The D gene is left open where the match is weak. The listing skips clone size in some rows; elsewhere it reads once, few, many or a size class.

j_call	clone_size	d_call	v_call	cdr3_aa	cdr3_nt
TRBJ1-6	.	.	TRBV6-4	CASRAGDF	TGTGCCAGCAGGGCCGGGGACTTT
TRBJ2-3	once	.	TRBV29-1	CSLFIPQGDTQYF	TGCAGCCTATTTATCCCTCAGGGAGATACGCAGTATTTT
TRBJ2-7	.	TRBD2	TRBV6-6	CASTQRGLAGTDEQYF	TGTGCCAGCACCCAACGGGGACTAGCGGGAACCGACGAGCAGTACTTC
TRBJ1-1	.	TRBD1	TRBV5-4	CASSPSGGFGNTEAFF	TGTGCCAGCAGCCCCTCAGGGGGGTTCGGGAACACTGAAGCTTTCTTT
TRBJ2-7	.	TRBD2	TRBV5-1	CASSLAGTSAPVYEQYF	TGCGCCAGCAGCTTGGCAGGGACTAGCGCTCCCGTTTACGAGCAGTACTTC
TRBJ1-2	.	TRBD1	TRBV27	CASSFYRGYDGYTF	TGTGCCAGCAGTTTTTACAGGGGATACGATGGCTACACCTTC
TRBJ1-3	.	TRBD1	TRBV2	CASSGQGPGNTIYF	TGTGCCAGCAGCGGACAGGGGCCGGGAAACACCATATATTTT
TRBJ1-3	once	TRBD1	TRBV9	CASSVDGTGSILGNTIYF	TGTGCCAGCAGCGTAGATGGGACAGGGAGTATCCTTGGAAACACCATATATTTT
TRBJ2-4	.	.	TRBV24-1	CATSENGQAKNIQYF	TGTGCCACCAGTGAAAACGGACAGGCCAAAAACATTCAGTACTTC
TRBJ2-3	.	.	TRBV3-1/TRBV3-2	CASSLGGPVGTDTQYF	TGTGCCAGCAGTCTCGGAGGGCCGGTTGGCACAGATACGCAGTATTTT
TRBJ2-7	few	TRBD1	TRBV11-2	CASSLFQGANEQYF	TGTGCCAGCAGCTTATTCCAGGGGGCGAACGAGCAGTACTTC
TRBJ2-7	.	.	TRBV27	CASSLSMRYEQYF	TGTGCCAGCAGTTTATCGATGCGGTACGAGCAGTACTTC
TRBJ2-5	.	TRBD1	TRBV3-1/TRBV3-2	CASSPRQGVRTQYF	TGTGCCAGCAGCCCCCGGCAGGGGGTCCGGACCCAGTACTTC
TRBJ2-7	.	.	TRBV27	CASSYSGLIIDEQYF	TGTGCCAGCTCGTACTCGGGACTTATTATAGACGAGCAGTACTTC
TRBJ2-1	.	.	TRBV24-1	CATSDTQLAGGNEQFF	TGTGCCACCAGTGACACCCAACTAGCCGGAGGCAATGAGCAGTTCTTC
TRBJ2-3	.	.	TRBV28	CASTTGGSTDTQYF	TGTGCCAGCACCACCGGGGGATCCACAGATACGCAGTATTTT
TRBJ1-5	.	TRBD1	TRBV6-5	CASYNTGANQPQHF	TGTGCCAGCTACAACACAGGGGCCAATCAGCCCCAGCATTTT
TRBJ2-1	.	.	TRBV6-4	CASSAQGNYNEQFF	TGTGCCAGCAGTGCGCAGGGGAACTACAATGAGCAGTTCTTC
TRBJ2-2	few	.	TRBV6-6	CASSYRTGELFF	TGTGCCAGCAGTTACCGGACCGGGGAGCTGTTTTTT
TRBJ2-7	.	TRBD1	TRBV4-1	CASSRDRNYEQYF	TGCGCCAGCAGCCGGGACAGAAACTACGAGCAGTACTTC
TRBJ1-2	.	TRBD1	TRBV7-2	CASSAEGRTGRGYTF	TGTGCCAGCAGCGCGGAAGGACGGACAGGGAGAGGCTACACCTTC
TRBJ2-4	.	TRBD1	TRBV3-1/TRBV3-2	CASSHADREVQNIQYF	TGTGCCAGCAGCCATGCCGACAGGGAAGTTCAAAACATTCAGTACTTC
TRBJ1-1	few	TRBD1	TRBV27	CASRLDRLNTEAFF	TGTGCCAGCAGACTGGACAGGTTGAACACTGAAGCTTTCTTT
TRBJ2-5	.	.	TRBV2	CASRISETQYF	TGTGCCAGCAGGATCAGTGAGACCCAGTACTTC
TRBJ2-1	.	.	TRBV15	CATSFTGGATYNEQFF	TGTGCCACCAGCTTTACCGGAGGGGCCACCTACAATGAGCAGTTCTTC
TRBJ2-2	.	.	TRBV2	CASSRTGELFF	TGTGCCAGCAGTCGCACCGGGGAGCTGTTTTTT
TRBJ2-6	.	TRBD1	TRBV27	CASSSGTGYGANVLTF	TGTGCCAGCAGTTCCGGGACAGGTTACGGGGCCAACGTCCTGACTTTC
TRBJ2-2	.	.	TRBV11-2	CASSLLRELGELFF	TGTGCCAGCAGCTTACTCCGGGAGCTCGGGGAGCTGTTTTTT
TRBJ2-7	.	.	TRBV19	CASSSEGGSGRTWYEQYF	TGTGCCAGTAGTAGCGAAGGGGGTAGCGGGCGGACGTGGTACGAGCAGTACTTC
TRBJ1-5	.	TRBD1	TRBV28	CASSLGGQGLQPQHF	TGTGCCAGCAGTTTGGGCGGACAGGGTCTTCAGCCCCAGCATTTT
TRBJ1-5	.	.	TRBV5-1	CASSFKTGCQPQHF	TGCGCCAGCAGCTTTAAGACAGGTTGTCAGCCCCAGCATTTT
TRBJ1-3	few	.	TRBV12-3/TRBV12-4	CASEDSSGNTIYF	TGTGCCAGCGAGGACAGCTCTGGAAACACCATATATTTT
TRBJ1-1	.	.	TRBV13	CASSFAGWEGTEAFF	TGTGCCAGCAGCTTCGCCGGATGGGAGGGGACTGAAGCTTTCTTT
TRBJ2-3	.	TRBD2	TRBV3-1/TRBV3-2	CASSQESFGLAGGPRYTQYF	TGTGCCAGCAGCCAAGAGAGTTTCGGGCTAGCGGGAGGGCCAAGGTATACGCAGTATTTT
TRBJ2-7	.	.	TRBV5-1	CASSLAALYSYEQYF	TGCGCCAGCAGCTTGGCCGCCCTCTACTCCTACGAGCAGTACTTC
TRBJ1-1	.	TRBD1	TRBV15	CATQGQGNTEAFF	TGTGCCACCCAGGGACAGGGCAACACTGAAGCTTTCTTT
TRBJ2-7	.	.	TRBV27	CASNSVGGYEQYF	TGTGCCAGCAATAGCGTAGGGGGCTACGAGCAGTACTTC
TRBJ1-4	.	TRBD1	TRBV7-2	CASSGRTGFEKLFF	TGTGCCAGCAGCGGCCGGACAGGGTTTGAAAAACTGTTTTTT
TRBJ1-2	once	.	TRBV11-2	CASSPFMPVRDSGSGYTF	TGTGCCAGCAGCCCCTTTATGCCCGTCCGGGACTCTGGAAGTGGCTACACCTTC
TRBJ1-3	.	.	TRBV9	CASSESHGASSGNTIYF	TGTGCCAGCAGCGAGTCCCATGGGGCCAGCTCTGGAAACACCATATATTTT
TRBJ2-6	once	TRBD1	TRBV6-6	CASSPRQGAAGANVLTF	TGTGCCAGCAGTCCCCGCCAGGGGGCAGCTGGGGCCAACGTCCTGACTTTC